The rows below give T cell receptor beta chains drawn from one sample of a study of control samples from healthy donors and cancer patients. Sequencing used immunoSEQ multiplex PCR; TCRdb keeps in-frame clones, though not all of them. Found here are fewer than 120,000 clones, 85% to 90% of them singletons; the top ten hold less than 4%. Sequencing was done on a sample of PBMCs. Receptor source: a woman aged 60-75 years with lung cancer. Each CDR3 is given with its conserved first and last residue. A D gene is named only where the DNA matches it firmly. Clone size is stated in some rows and not others, as once, few, many or a class when expanded.

clone_size d_call j_call v_call cdr3_nt cdr3_aa
- TRBD2 TRBJ2-1 TRBV29-1 TGCAGCTTTTTAGCGGGGGCTAAAGGGAATGAGCAGTTCTTC CSFLAGAKGNEQFF
- TRBD2 TRBJ2-1 TRBV24-1 TGTGCCACCAGTGATCCTGCGGGAACTAGCGGGAGTGTCGATGAGCAGTTCTTC CATSDPAGTSGSVDEQFF
few TRBD2 TRBJ2-3 TRBV6-2/TRBV6-3 TGTGCCAGCAGTTACCCGACGATCACTAGCGGGGGACCAGATACGCAGTATTTT CASSYPTITSGGPDTQYF
- TRBD2 TRBJ2-3 TRBV3-1/TRBV3-2 TGTGCCAGCAGCCTCGTACCCAGCGGGAGGGCCGGCACAGATACGCAGTATTTT CASSLVPSGRAGTDTQYF
few TRBD1 TRBJ1-5 TRBV4-2 TGTGCCAGCAGCCAACTGACAGGGGTCGGTCAGCCCCAGCATTTT CASSQLTGVGQPQHF
- - TRBJ2-1 TRBV4-2 TGTGCCAGCAGCCAGGCCGGACAGAACTACAATGAGCAGTTCTTC CASSQAGQNYNEQFF
- TRBD1 TRBJ1-2 TRBV5-1 TGCGCCAGCAGCCCGGGACAGGGGGCTAGCTATGGCTACACCTTC CASSPGQGASYGYTF
few - TRBJ1-2 TRBV21-1 TGTGCCAGCAGCCTCGGACAGGGGGCAAATGGCTACACCTTC CASSLGQGANGYTF
- TRBD1 TRBJ1-2 TRBV20-1 TGCAGTGTTACAGACAGGGACAAATTCCTCTTC CSVTDRDKFLF
- TRBD1 TRBJ1-6 TRBV6-5 TGTGCCAGCAGTTACGGGGGACAGACCGAAAGGTCCCTCCACTTT CASSYGGQTERSLHF
few - TRBJ1-4 TRBV7-9 TGTGCCAGCAGCCCGACGACGTCTGATGAAAAACTGTTTTTT CASSPTTSDEKLFF
- TRBD1 TRBJ2-7 TRBV5-1 TGCGCCAGCAGCTTGGGGGGACAGGGGCCCTACGAGCAGTACTTC CASSLGGQGPYEQYF
- - TRBJ1-4 TRBV3-1/TRBV3-2 TGTGCCAGCAGCCGGACTAGCCAGGGTGAAAAACTGTTTTTT CASSRTSQGEKLFF
- - TRBJ1-6 TRBV19 TGTGCCAGTAAGTCCGACAGCTTCTCCTATAATTCACCCCTCCACTTT CASKSDSFSYNSPLHF
- - TRBJ1-2 TRBV6-5 TGTGCCAGCAGTCCTGACAGGCGCTATGGCTACACCTTC CASSPDRRYGYTF
- - TRBJ1-3 TRBV6-5 TGTGCCAGCAGTTACTCGAGTCCGGGCTCTGGAAACACCATATATTTT CASSYSSPGSGNTIYF
- TRBD1 TRBJ2-5 TRBV23-1 TGCGCCAGCAGTCGAAAGGGACAGAGTCAAGAGACCCAGTACTTC CASSRKGQSQETQYF
- - TRBJ2-2 TRBV18 TGTGCCAGCTCACCTGCTAGCGATCCGAACACCGGGGAGCTGTTTTTT CASSPASDPNTGELFF
once - TRBJ1-4 TRBV6-2/TRBV6-3 TGTGCCAGCAGCCGACGGGGGGAAAAACTGTTTTTT CASSRRGEKLFF
- - TRBJ1-1 TRBV6-1 TGTGCCAGCAGTGACCACGGACGGACGATAGGCACTGAAGCTTTCTTT CASSDHGRTIGTEAFF
- - TRBJ1-3 TRBV29-1 TGCAGCGTCAACGACGGGAGCTCTGGAAACACCATATATTTT CSVNDGSSGNTIYF
- - TRBJ1-1 TRBV13 TGTGCCAGCAGCCCCCGCGCGGGGAACACTGAAGCTTTCTTT CASSPRAGNTEAFF
- - TRBJ1-2 TRBV5-1 TGCGCCAGCAGCTTGGAGGCCGTTCTCTATGGCTACACCTTC CASSLEAVLYGYTF
- - TRBJ2-5 TRBV29-1 TGCAGCGAGGTCAACCGTTTTGGAGAGACCCAGTACTTC CSEVNRFGETQYF
- TRBD2 TRBJ2-1 TRBV12-5 TGTGCTAGTGGTTTGGGACTAGCGGGAGGGTACAATGAGCAGTTCTTC CASGLGLAGGYNEQFF
- - TRBJ2-3 TRBV11-2 TGTGCCAGCAGCCCAGTTAGTAGAGGAAAAGGAGTCTCCTATACGCAGTATTTT CASSPVSRGKGVSYTQYF
- - TRBJ2-3 TRBV19 TGTGCCAGCCGAATCGGACAGTTGGGTACGCAGTATTTT CASRIGQLGTQYF
- TRBD2 TRBJ2-3 TRBV5-1 TGCGCCAGCAGAGTATCCCTAGCGGGAGATTTCACAGATACGCAGTATTTT CASRVSLAGDFTDTQYF
once - TRBJ1-2 TRBV2 TGTGCCAGCAGTGAAGACATCTATGGCTACACCTTC CASSEDIYGYTF